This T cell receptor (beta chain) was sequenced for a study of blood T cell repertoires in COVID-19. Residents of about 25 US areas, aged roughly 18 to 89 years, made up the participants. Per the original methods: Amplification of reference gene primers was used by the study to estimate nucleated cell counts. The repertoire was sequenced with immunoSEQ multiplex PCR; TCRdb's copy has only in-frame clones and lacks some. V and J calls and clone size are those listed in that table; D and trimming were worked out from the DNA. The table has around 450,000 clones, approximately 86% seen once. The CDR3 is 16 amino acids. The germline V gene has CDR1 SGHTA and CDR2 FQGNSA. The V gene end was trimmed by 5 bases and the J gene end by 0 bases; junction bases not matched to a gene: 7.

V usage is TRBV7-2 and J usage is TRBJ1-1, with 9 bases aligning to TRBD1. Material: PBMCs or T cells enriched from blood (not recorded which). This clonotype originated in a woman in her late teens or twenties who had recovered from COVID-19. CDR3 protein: CASSPDRGYMNTEAFF. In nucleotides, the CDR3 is TGTGCCAGCAGCCCGGACAGGGGCTACATGAACACTGAAGCTTTCTTT.